The clone carrying this TCR beta chain was recorded many times. Its specificity is not known. V lost 0 bases and J lost 2, with 9 bases in between. The CDR3 has 14 residues. Germline V CDR1 and CDR2: SGDLS, YYNGEE. Profiles of TCR beta VDJ and CDR3 were generated from a genomic DNA template. From the reads, TCRdb called clonotypes with MiXCR, one entry per CDR3 protein. The sample has tens of thousands of distinct CDR3 sequences, less than 60% seen once. This specimen belongs to a study of CD8+CD57+ T cells in acquired aplastic anemia. Study-wide points: In common between the patients and the controls were approximately 28 CD8+ CDR3 sequences.

The sequenced sample consisted of sorted CD4+, CD8+, or CD8+CD57+ T cells (not recorded which) from PBMCs. This receptor was taken from a human donor in good health, serving as a control. This chain connects TRBV9 to TRBJ2-7; the D call may be TRBD1 or TRBD2 (5 bases each). CDR3 nucleotides: TGTGCCAGCAGCGTAGGGGACGGACCCTACGAGCAGTACTTC. It encodes CASSVGDGPYEQYF.